The 32 T cell receptor beta chains in this list originate from one sample, sequenced in a study of shared clonotypes between healthy human individuals (dated by TCRdb to the early 2020s). Library method: the immunoSEQ multiplex PCR assay. TCRdb re-hosts the immuneACCESS table, in-frame sequences only. Its copies lack some clones; in the studies checked, an unresolved V gene accounts for under half of them, and the cause for the rest is not known. This sample holds about 2.3 million clones; 92% were observed only once. The ten largest clones represent about 0.41% of the sample. The sequenced sample consisted of naive CD4+ T cells from PBMCs. The cell subset or site tag for this specimen amounts to: CD45RA+ positively selected. The receptor set was obtained from a man in his late teens or twenties in good health. Some clones in this sample may be carry-over from other donors' samples.

The genes are TRBV4-2 and TRBJ2-7; D perhaps matches TRBD2 (6 bases). The CDR3 is 16 residues long. Per the germline V gene, CDR1 is LGHNA and CDR2 is YNFKEQ. Between the trimmed V and J ends, which lost 4 bases and 5 bases, there was a span of 21 bases. CDR3 sequence reads: CASSRSLDGRNHEQYF. CDR3 coding DNA: TGTGCCAGCAGCCGCAGCTTAGACGGGAGAAACCACGAGCAGTACTTC.

The chain is built from TRBV7-3 and TRBJ1-2, with TRBD1 as a possible D gene (5 bases). Germline lookup yields CDR1 SGHTA and CDR2 FQGTGA. V was cut by 1 base and J by 1 base, with 7 bases left in between. The CDR3 has 14 amino acids. CDR3: CASSLIDSNYGYTF. The CDR3 DNA reads TGTGCCAGCAGCTTAATTGACAGTAACTATGGCTACACCTTC.

This rearrangement joins TRBV7-9 to TRBJ2-1; D is possibly TRBD2 (5 bases). Germline assignment: CDR1 SEHNR and CDR2 FQNEAQ (reference sequence). The CDR3 is 14 amino acids. Trimming left V 1 base short and J 5 bases short, with 9 bases between. CDR3 residues: CASSLGLGDNEQFF. CDR3 DNA: TGTGCCAGCAGCTTAGGGCTGGGAGACAATGAGCAGTTCTTC.

In regard to this clone: Other nucleotide sequences in the sample specify the same CDR3. The V and J genes are TRBV7-6 and TRBJ1-5; D ambiguous. CDR1 and CDR2 (germline): SGHVS, FNYEAQ. The CDR3 extends over 12 amino acids. The V end was cut by 2 bases, the J end by 7 bases, with 6 bases between. This CDR3 reads CASSLNGQPQHF. CDR3 sequence (DNA): TGTGCCAGCAGCTTAAACGGGCAGCCCCAGCATTTT.

The chain carries TRBV6-1 and TRBJ1-5, with D possibly TRBD1 on 6 matching bases. Germline V gene sequence: CDR1 MNHNS, CDR2 SASEGT. The CDR3 runs 14 residues. Trimming took 8 bases from V and 0 from J, leaving 11 bases between them. CDR3 in amino acids: CASERGFSNQPQHF. The DNA of the CDR3 is TGTGCCAGCGAAAGGGGGTTTAGCAATCAGCCCCAGCATTTT.

The rearrangement uses TRBV6-1 and TRBJ2-7; D is ambiguous. CDR1 and CDR2 (germline): MNHNS, SASEGT. The ends were cut back, 0 bases at V and 2 bases at J, with 5 bases in the middle. There are 13 residues in the CDR3. CDR3 in amino acids: CASSEAKPYEQYF. The DNA of the CDR3 is TGTGCCAGCAGTGAAGCGAAGCCCTACGAGCAGTACTTC.

The chain couples TRBV7-2 to TRBJ2-5; TRBD2 matches 11 bases. The germline V gene encodes CDR1 SGHTA and CDR2 FQGNSA. The CDR3 extends over 19 amino acids. V was pared by 5 bases and J by 6 bases, with 20 bases of the junction left unmatched. CDR3 loop: CASSPRGIAGGPPGQTQYF. The DNA of the CDR3 is TGTGCCAGCAGCCCTAGGGGAATAGCGGGAGGGCCCCCGGGTCAGACCCAGTACTTC. Combining the CDR3 with reference TRBV7-2 and TRBJ2-5 gives the whole variable domain GAGVSQSPSNKVTEKGKDVELRCDPISGHTALYWYRQSLGQGLEFLIYFQGNSAPDKSGLPSDRFSAERTGGSVSTLTIQRTQQEDSAVYLCASSPRGIAGGPPGQTQYFGPGTRLLVL.

V and J are TRBV4-3 and TRBJ2-7; D remains unclear. CDR3 size: 16 residues. The ends were cut back, 0 bases at V and 6 bases at J, with 18 bases in the middle. Germline V lookup: CDR1 LGHNA, CDR2 YSLEER. DNA of the CDR3: TGCGCCAGCAGCCAAGAAAGGTGGCCGGGCCGCTCCGAGCAGTACTTC. As protein: CASSQERWPGRSEQYF.

This rearrangement joins TRBV12-5 to TRBJ1-2, with D unresolved. This CDR3 contains 13 residues. Germline loops: CDR1 LGHNT, CDR2 FRNRAP. Trimming stripped 1 base from V and 4 bases from J, with 7 bases between. The CDR3 DNA sequence: TGTGCTAGTGGTTTGGAGGCCGTCTATGGCTACACCTTC. It translates to CASGLEAVYGYTF.

The V gene is TRBV27, the J gene TRBJ2-2, with D possibly matching TRBD1 (6 bases). Germline lookup yields CDR1 MNHEY and CDR2 SMNVEV (reference sequence). The V and J ends lost 6 bases and 2 bases respectively, with 13 bases between them. The CDR3 extends over 15 amino acids. CDR3 sequence (DNA): TGTGCCAGCAGGCCCCGGACAGTTAACACCGGGGAGCTGTTTTTT. This encodes CASRPRTVNTGELFF.

The CDR3 nucleotides are TGTGCCATCAGTGATCCGGACAGGGGGACGGGGGAGACCCAGTACTTC. It specifies CAISDPDRGTGETQYF. The chain couples TRBV10-3 to TRBJ2-5; TRBD1 aligns across 10 bases. CDR3 length: 16 residues. Germline trimming cut 3 bases from V and 5 bases from J; bases unmatched to any gene: 9. The germline V gene has CDR1 ENHRY and CDR2 SYGVKD.

The V gene is TRBV28, the J gene TRBJ2-5, with D unresolved. V dropped 6 bases and J dropped 9 bases, with 11 bases sitting between them. Germline values: CDR1 MDHEN, CDR2 SYDVKM. This CDR3 is built from 11 residues. The chain's CDR3 is CASRGIAAQYF. CDR3 coding DNA: TGTGCCAGCAGGGGGATCGCGGCCCAGTACTTC.

The rearrangement joins TRBV5-4 to TRBJ2-5; the D call may be TRBD1 or TRBD2 (5 bases each). The V end was cut by 2 bases, the J end by 4 bases, with 12 bases between. This CDR3 is built from 14 residues. CDR1 SGHNT and CDR2 YYREEE come from the germline V gene (reference sequence). The CDR3 region is CASSLVGDPETQYF. The CDR3 DNA reads as TGTGCCAGCAGCTTAGTGGGGGACCCAGAGACCCAGTACTTC.

V is TRBV7-6 and J is TRBJ1-1; D remains unclear. Trimming shortened V by 6 bases and J by 3 bases, and 11 bases separated the two germline ends. Germline CDR1 is SGHVS and CDR2 is FNYEAQ. The CDR3 contains 13 residues. The CDR3 region is CASRDASDTEAFF. The CDR3 coding sequence is TGTGCCAGCAGGGATGCGAGTGACACTGAAGCTTTCTTT.

J is TRBJ1-1 and V is TRBV14; the D is unclear. Trimming left V 4 bases short and J 1 base short, with 7 bases between. Germline CDR1 and CDR2: SGHDN and FVKESK. The CDR3 totals 13 residues. The CDR3, as DNA: TGTGCCAGCAGCCGATCGGGGAACACTGAAGCTTTCTTT. It encodes CASSRSGNTEAFF.

This chain uses TRBV5-1 with TRBJ1-1, with a weak D call TRBD1 (5 bases). This CDR3 spans 16 amino acids. V was cut by 3 bases and J by 5 bases, with 20 bases left in between. Germline V gene lookup returns CDR1 SGHRS and CDR2 YFSETQ. In nucleotides, the CDR3 is TGCGCCAGCAGCTCTACACCGCAGGGAGTGGGGACTGAAGCTTTCTTT. This codes for CASSSTPQGVGTEAFF. Using reference TRBV5-1 and TRBJ1-1 for the parts outside the CDR3, the full variable domain is KAGVTQTPRYLIKTRGQQVTLSCSPISGHRSVSWYQQTPGQGLQFLFEYFSETQRNKGNFPGRFSGRQFSNSRSEMNVSTLELGDSALYLCASSSTPQGVGTEAFFGQGTRLTVV.

In nucleotides, the CDR3 is TGTGCCACCAGCAGTAAGACCTACAATGAGCAGTTCTTC. This sequence encodes CATSSKTYNEQFF. V usage is TRBV15 and J usage is TRBJ2-1, with D hard to call. This CDR3 has 13 amino acids. The ends were cut back, 3 bases at V and 2 bases at J, with 5 bases in the middle. CDR1 LNHNV and CDR2 YYDKDF come from the germline V gene (reference sequence).

The chain recombines TRBV2 with TRBJ1-3, with unresolved D. The CDR3 is 14 amino acids. Germline CDR1 is SNHLY and CDR2 is FYNNEI. V lost 0 bases, J lost 4 bases, and 7 bases lay in between. The CDR3 region is CASSEALRGNTIYF. DNA of the CDR3: TGTGCCAGCAGTGAAGCTCTCAGGGGAAACACCATATATTTT.

The chain joins TRBV5-8 to TRBJ2-2, with D unresolved. The CDR3 sequence is 14 residues long. Trimming pared 2 bases from V and 3 bases from J, leaving 8 bases between. Germline V gene data show CDR1 as SGHTS and CDR2 as YDEGEE. In DNA, the CDR3 is TGTGCCAGCAGCTTTGCCTCCTACACCGGGGAGCTGTTTTTT. Translation gives CASSFASYTGELFF.

This clone was observed a few times. For the CDR3, the DNA is TGTGCCACCGAGGTTACCGGGACTAGCTTCGGCGAGCAGTACTTC. This sequence encodes CATEVTGTSFGEQYF. This chain links TRBV6-1 with TRBJ2-7, with TRBD2 matching over 9 bases. Germline V gene lookup returns CDR1 MNHNS and CDR2 SASEGT. The CDR3 totals 15 residues. Trimming cost V 10 bases and J 6 bases; bases outside gene matches: 16.

The rearrangement joins TRBV5-4 to TRBJ1-2; D uncertain. This CDR3 is built from 14 residues. V gave up 4 bases and J gave up 8 bases, with 18 bases separating them. The germline V gene has CDR1 SGHNT and CDR2 YYREEE (reference sequence). The CDR3 loop reads CASSPNAIGYGYTF. Written as DNA, the CDR3 is TGTGCCAGCAGCCCAAACGCGATCGGCTACGGCTACACCTTC.

CDR3 DNA: TGTGCCAGCAGTTACTCGAGGGGTTGGGGGGAGACCCAGTACTTC. It codes for CASSYSRGWGETQYF. The chain links TRBV6-5 to TRBJ2-5; either TRBD1 or TRBD2 may fit D (5 bases each). The CDR3 has 15 residues. Per germline, CDR1 MNHEY and CDR2 SVGAGI. The V gene lost 0 bases and the J gene lost 5 bases, with 13 bases spanning the gap.

In DNA form, the CDR3 reads TGTGCCAGCAGCTTAAGACAGACCGTCTATGGCTACACCTTC. Amino acids: CASSLRQTVYGYTF. This sequence joins TRBV7-2 and TRBJ1-2, with a weak D call TRBD1 (5 bases). V was cut by 2 bases and J by 4 bases, with 11 bases left in between. Per the germline V gene, CDR1 is SGHTA and CDR2 is FQGNSA. The length of the CDR3 is 14 residues.

V usage is TRBV4-2 and J usage is TRBJ2-7; TRBD2 is a possible D gene (6 bases). This CDR3 spans 16 amino acids. The germline V gene has CDR1 LGHNA and CDR2 YNFKEQ. V was shortened by 3 bases and J by 13 bases, with 28 bases between the two germline ends. CDR3 nucleotides: TGTGCCAGCAGCCAGGAACCCGGGACTCCGCCCTCCGAGCCATACTTC. Translated: CASSQEPGTPPSEPYF.

This chain uses TRBV7-9 with TRBJ1-5; D possibly corresponds to TRBD1 (5 bases). The germline V and J ends were trimmed by 4 bases and 8 bases, with 12 bases remaining between them. CDR1 is SEHNR and CDR2 is FQNEAQ in the germline V gene (reference sequence). This CDR3 region has 13 residues. CDR3 sequence (DNA): TGTGCCAGCAGCTACGACAGCCCGAAGCCCCAGCATTTT. It codes for CASSYDSPKPQHF.

This chain uses TRBV2 with TRBJ2-2; 9 nucleotides match TRBD2. This CDR3 has 15 amino acids. The germline V gene encodes CDR1 SNHLY and CDR2 FYNNEI. V trimming: 7 bases; J trimming: 5 bases; junction bases outside the gene matches: 8. CDR3 in DNA: TGTGCCAGCACAATCCTCGCGGGAGGGACCGGGGAGCTGTTTTTT. It is translated as CASTILAGGTGELFF. Full variable domain (outside the CDR3, taken from reference TRBV2 and TRBJ2-2): EPEVTQTPSHQVTQMGQEVILRCVPISNHLYFYWYRQILGQKVEFLVSFYNNEISEKSEIFDDQFSVERPDGSNFTLKIRSTKLEDSAMYFCASTILAGGTGELFFGEGSRLTVL.

This chain connects TRBV15 to TRBJ2-7, with 8 bases lining up with TRBD1. This CDR3 is 16 amino acids long. Per germline, CDR1 LNHNV and CDR2 YYDKDF (reference sequence). Trimming removed 0 bases from V and 4 bases from J; junction bases left unmatched: 8. The CDR3 sequence: CATSRDPQGAKYEQYF. Written as DNA, the CDR3 is TGTGCCACCAGCAGAGATCCCCAGGGGGCAAAGTACGAGCAGTACTTC.

The chain employs TRBV5-1 and TRBJ2-2, with a possible D match to TRBD2 (5 bases). The CDR3 has 17 amino acids. Germline values: CDR1 SGHRS, CDR2 YFSETQ. With 0 bases removed from V and 3 bases from J, the gap between germline ends came to 15 bases. DNA for the CDR3: TGCGCCAGCAGCTTGGGGCCCCGGAAGGGAGACACCGGGGAGCTGTTTTTT. The encoded protein is CASSLGPRKGDTGELFF.

The V and J genes are TRBV5-8 and TRBJ2-1; 10 bases match TRBD2. CDR1 is SGHTS and CDR2 is YDEGEE in the germline V gene. V was pared by 1 base and J by 0 bases, with 4 bases of the junction left unmatched. The CDR3 contains 17 residues. CDR3 nucleotide sequence: TGTGCCAGCAGCTTGCCAGCGGGAGGGTCCTCCTACAATGAGCAGTTCTTC. Its translation is CASSLPAGGSSYNEQFF.

The CDR3 region is CATIQLGLGNYEQYF. CDR3 DNA sequence: TGTGCCACCATCCAACTGGGTTTAGGCAACTACGAGCAGTACTTC. This sequence joins TRBV6-1 and TRBJ2-7; D is ambiguous. Between the trimmed V and J ends, which lost 10 bases and 3 bases, there was a span of 22 bases. Germline values: CDR1 MNHNS, CDR2 SASEGT. The CDR3 has 15 amino acids.

The J gene is TRBJ2-7, the V gene TRBV2; 8 bases map to TRBD1. The CDR3 consists of 15 residues. Losses at the gene ends were 6 bases for V and 1 base for J; bases not matched to a gene: 8. The germline CDR1 and CDR2 sequences are SNHLY and FYNNEI. CDR3: CASSPRGRWSYEQYF. The CDR3 DNA is TGTGCCAGCAGCCCCAGGGGGCGTTGGTCCTACGAGCAGTACTTC.

The chain has TRBV5-1 and TRBJ2-3, with D perhaps TRBD1 (5 bases). Looked up from germline, CDR1 is SGHRS and CDR2 is YFSETQ. V lost 1 base and J 5 bases, leaving 11 bases between the germline ends. This CDR3 is 14 amino acids long. The CDR3 reads CASSLLSGQDTQYF. The CDR3 region has the DNA TGCGCCAGCAGCTTGCTCTCAGGGCAAGATACGCAGTATTTT. Using reference TRBV5-1 and TRBJ2-3 for the parts outside the CDR3, the full variable domain is KAGVTQTPRYLIKTRGQQVTLSCSPISGHRSVSWYQQTPGQGLQFLFEYFSETQRNKGNFPGRFSGRQFSNSRSEMNVSTLELGDSALYLCASSLLSGQDTQYFGPGTRLTVL.